The clone carrying this T cell receptor beta chain came up many times. Its antigen remains unknown. Each CDR3 protein gets one entry after TCRdb re-called the reads with MiXCR. Among around 130,000 distinct CDR3 sequences listed, roughly a quarter were seen once. The sample is drawn from a study of T cell repertoires in cytomegalovirus infection. The sequence derives from a human donor in good health (CMV status not recorded). Some clones in this sample may be carry-over from other donors' samples. The specimen sequenced was PBMCs, sequenced either directly or after in vitro stimulation (not recorded which).

CDR3 nucleotides: TGTGCCAGCAGCTCGAGTGTTATTCCACAGGGCCTCCGAGAAAAACTGTTTTTT. Encoded protein: CASSSSVIPQGLREKLFF. The J gene is TRBJ1-4, the V gene TRBV11-2, with D tentatively TRBD1 (6 bases). This CDR3 has 18 residues. Germline V gene data show CDR1 as SGHAT and CDR2 as FQNNGV. Trimming cost V 4 bases and J 8 bases, with 26 bases left between them.